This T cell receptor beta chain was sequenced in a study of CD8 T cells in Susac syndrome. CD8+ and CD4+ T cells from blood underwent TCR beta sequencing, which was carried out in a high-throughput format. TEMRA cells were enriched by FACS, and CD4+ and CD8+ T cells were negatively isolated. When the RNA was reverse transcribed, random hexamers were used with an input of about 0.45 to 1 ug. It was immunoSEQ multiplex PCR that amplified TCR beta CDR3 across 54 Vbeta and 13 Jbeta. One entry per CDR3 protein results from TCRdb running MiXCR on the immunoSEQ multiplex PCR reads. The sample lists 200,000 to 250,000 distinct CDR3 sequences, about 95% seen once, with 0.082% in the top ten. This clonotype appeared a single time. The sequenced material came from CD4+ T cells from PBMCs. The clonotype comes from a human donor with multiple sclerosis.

The chain's CDR3 is CASSVEGVDYGYTF. Written as DNA, the CDR3 is TGTGCCAGCAGCGTAGAGGGGGTGGACTATGGCTACACCTTC. The chain uses TRBV9 and TRBJ1-2, with D tentatively TRBD1 (6 bases). The CDR3 length is 14 residues. Germline values: CDR1 SGDLS, CDR2 YYNGEE. Trimming removed 0 bases at V and 3 bases at J, with 9 bases between.